Presented here are 28 T cell receptor beta chains from one specimen sequenced in a study of T cells in Graves' hyperthyroidism and ophthalmopathy (dated by TCRdb to about 2019). To prepare the library, multiplex PCR was applied. Sequencing instrument: Illumina HiSeq 2000. The TCR beta CDR3 regions were amplified from RNA transcripts. For the first round of RT-PCR on the TCR CDR3, the HTBI primer set was used together with the Qiagen OneStep RT-PCR kit. TCRdb took the public reads, trimmed them with fastp at Q25, ran MiXCR for clone calling and kept in-frame beta chains. Rows with a matching CDR3 protein are joined into one entry that keeps the most common DNA and genes. In this sample the table shows 300,000 to 450,000 distinct CDR3 sequences, approximately 13% of which occur a single time. Approximately 10% of the sample comes from the top ten. Input material: blood. Receptor source: a woman aged 55-69 years with Graves' hyperthyroidism.

This clonotype was found many times. The chain carries TRBV20-1 and TRBJ2-1; TRBD2 aligns across 8 bases. CDR3 length: 14 residues. Germline loops: CDR1 DFQATT, CDR2 SNEGSKA (reference sequence). V lost 0 bases and J lost 5; bases outside the gene matches: 3. The CDR3 DNA follows: TGCAGTGCTAGAGATTTAGCGGGGAACAATGAGCAGTTCTTC. This codes for CSARDLAGNNEQFF.

The table lists this clonotype with many counts. This chain uses TRBV30 with TRBJ2-3; the match to TRBD2 covers 11 bases. The J segment lost 3 bases and the V segment lost 0 bases, leaving 14 bases of the junction unmatched. Germline V gene lookup returns CDR1 GTSNPN and CDR2 SVGIG (reference sequence). The CDR3 has 19 residues. The CDR3 region has the DNA TGTGCCTGGAGTGTACTTGAGGTAGCGGGAGGGACCCGAACAGATACGCAGTATTTT. It yields the protein CAWSVLEVAGGTRTDTQYF.

This clonotype was seen a handful of times. The junction differs from germline at one of its ends, possibly a read error. J is TRBJ2-3 and V is TRBV6-1; D may be TRBD1 (6 bases). The CDR3 is 15 amino acids. The germline V gene encodes CDR1 MNHNS and CDR2 SASEGT. The CDR3 is CASSVVWGPADTQCF. For the CDR3, the DNA is TGTGCCAGCAGTGTTGTTTGGGGGCCGGCAGATACGCAGTGTTTT.

This clonotype was counted many times. The chain employs TRBV10-3 and TRBJ1-5; D remains ambiguous. The germline V gene has CDR1 ENHRY and CDR2 SYGVKD. The CDR3 loop spans 14 amino acids. The V end was cut by 4 bases, the J end by 6 bases, with 13 bases between. CDR3 in amino acids: CAISGAGTGQPQHF. As DNA, the CDR3 is TGTGCCATCAGTGGTGCGGGAACCGGTCAGCCCCAGCATTTT.

This clonotype was counted many times. CDR3 coding DNA: TGTGCCAGCAGCTTGAGGAGCGTCCAAGAGACCCAGTACTTC. Protein sequence: CASSLRSVQETQYF. This chain connects TRBV5-5 to TRBJ2-5; D remains ambiguous. This CDR3 region has 14 residues. The germline V and J ends were trimmed by 1 base and 1 base, with 8 bases remaining between them. Germline V gives CDR1 SGHKS, CDR2 YYEKEE (reference sequence).

This clonotype was observed at least ten times. The rearrangement uses TRBV12-3 or TRBV12-4 and TRBJ1-2; 9 bases map to TRBD1. The ends lost 4 bases at V and 3 bases at J; junction bases unmatched: 6. The CDR3 runs 15 residues. The DNA for the CDR3 is TGTGCCAGCAGTTCCTATGGACAGGGGTACTATGGCTACACCTTC. Translating it yields CASSSYGQGYYGYTF.

This clonotype was detected many times. The J gene is TRBJ2-5, the V gene TRBV24-1; D not resolved. The germline CDR1 and CDR2 sequences are KGHDR and SFDVKD. This CDR3 comprises 14 residues. With 4 bases removed from V and 7 bases from J, the gap between germline ends came to 15 bases. In nucleotides, the CDR3 is TGTGCCACCAGTGACCCGGGCACGCCCGGGACCCAGTACTTC. The encoded protein is CATSDPGTPGTQYF.

This clonotype was recorded at least ten times. This chain joins TRBV11-2 and TRBJ2-3, with TRBD1 matching 10 bases. Germline lookup yields CDR1 SGHAT and CDR2 FQNNGV. The V and J ends lost 5 bases and 4 bases, in that order; junction bases with no gene match: 6. The CDR3 consists of 15 residues. DNA of the CDR3: TGTGCCAGCAGCCTCCGGACAGGGGGAGCAGATACGCAGTATTTT. This encodes CASSLRTGGADTQYF.

This clonotype was found many times. The chain is built from TRBV30 and TRBJ2-7; maybe TRBD1 (5 bases). The germline gives CDR1 GTSNPN, CDR2 SVGIG (reference sequence). Deletions cut 0 bases from V and 1 base from J, with 13 bases between. This CDR3 is built from 15 residues. The CDR3 sequence is CAWSVGPRPSYEQYF. The CDR3, as DNA: TGTGCCTGGAGTGTGGGGCCGCGACCTTCCTACGAGCAGTACTTC.

This clonotype has a handful of counts. The chain recombines TRBV4-1 with TRBJ2-1; 9 bases fit TRBD1. Losses at the gene ends were 4 bases for V and 4 bases for J; bases not matched to a gene: 8. CDR3 size: 16 residues. CDR1 and CDR2 (germline): MGHRA, YSYEKL. The CDR3 sequence: CASSPLLGQGYNEQFF. CDR3 bases: TGCGCCAGCAGCCCTCTGCTGGGACAGGGATACAATGAGCAGTTCTTC.

The chain combines TRBV5-1 with TRBJ1-3; D unresolved. Trimming removed 4 bases at V and 4 bases at J, with 18 bases between. The CDR3 runs 16 residues. The germline V gene has CDR1 SGHRS and CDR2 YFSETQ. The CDR3 sequence is CASSLLRATEGNTIYF. CDR3 bases: TGCGCCAGCAGCCTGCTCCGGGCTACAGAGGGAAACACCATATATTTT.

This clonotype appeared many times. The rearrangement uses TRBV20-1 and TRBJ1-1, with 8 bases matching TRBD1. V lost 0 bases, J lost 4 bases, and 7 bases stayed unmatched. The CDR3 loop spans 15 amino acids. CDR1 and CDR2 from the germline V gene are DFQATT and SNEGSKA (reference sequence). The CDR3 region has the DNA TGCAGTGCTAGAGATGCCCATACAGGGGGCACTGAAGCTTTCTTT. Encoded protein: CSARDAHTGGTEAFF.

This clonotype was counted at least ten times. J is TRBJ2-7 and V is TRBV3-1, with D possibly matching TRBD1 (5 bases). V gave up 4 bases and J gave up 4 bases, with 17 bases separating them. The CDR3 loop spans 15 amino acids. The germline V gene encodes CDR1 LGHDT and CDR2 YNNKEL (reference sequence). The CDR3 DNA reads TGTGCCAGCAGCCTCTCCGAGGACACCCTTTACGAGCAGTACTTC. Its protein is CASSLSEDTLYEQYF.

The table lists this clonotype with many counts. J is TRBJ2-7 and V is TRBV20-1; TRBD1 matches at 8 bases. CDR1 is DFQATT and CDR2 is SNEGSKA in the germline V gene (reference sequence). This CDR3 contains 17 residues. V trimming: 0 bases; J trimming: 1 base; junction bases outside the gene matches: 11. The CDR3 DNA sequence: TGCAGTGCTAGAGATTATCGGCACCAGGGGGCTTCCTACGAGCAGTACTTC. Amino acid sequence: CSARDYRHQGASYEQYF.

The V gene is TRBV19, the J gene TRBJ1-2, with D unresolved. The CDR3 is made up of 13 amino acids. CDR1 and CDR2 from the germline V gene are LNHDA and SQIVND (reference sequence). The V gene lost 2 bases and the J gene lost 8 bases, with 12 bases spanning the gap. The CDR3 sequence: CASSIHLGEGYTF. The DNA of the CDR3 is TGTGCCAGTAGTATACATCTCGGGGAGGGCTACACCTTC.

In its sample, this clonotype was seen many times. J is TRBJ1-1 and V is TRBV5-1; D not certain. The CDR3 contains 14 residues. The V gene lost 1 base and the J gene lost 1 base, with 8 bases spanning the gap. Germline CDR1 is SGHRS and CDR2 is YFSETQ. The DNA of the CDR3 is TGCGCCAGCAGCTTGATGCAGACGAACACTGAAGCTTTCTTT. This encodes CASSLMQTNTEAFF.

This clonotype was found many times. V and J are TRBV5-1 and TRBJ1-2; perhaps TRBD1 as D (6 bases). Trimming removed 2 bases at V and 2 bases at J, with 13 bases between. Germline CDR1 is SGHRS and CDR2 is YFSETQ. The CDR3 has 15 residues. CDR3 sequence (DNA): TGCGCCAGCAGCTTCACAGGGATTGTCAACTATGGCTACACCTTC. This sequence encodes CASSFTGIVNYGYTF.

The rearrangement joins TRBV6-1 to TRBJ2-7; 9 bases line up with TRBD1. Germline CDR1 is MNHNS and CDR2 is SASEGT. V was clipped by 6 bases and J by 0 bases; unmatched bases: 9. There are 16 residues in the CDR3. CDR3 nucleotides: TGTGCCAGCAGCTTCTCCCGGGACAGGGACTCCTACGAGCAGTACTTC. This encodes CASSFSRDRDSYEQYF.

The CDR3: CSVEERGVAGANVLTF. The DNA of the CDR3 is TGCAGCGTTGAAGAGAGAGGGGTGGCTGGGGCCAACGTCCTGACTTTC. This chain connects TRBV29-1 to TRBJ2-6; D tentatively reads TRBD1 or TRBD2 (5 bases each). The germline CDR1 and CDR2 sequences are SQVTM and ANQGSEA. The CDR3 totals 16 residues. The V and J ends lost 0 bases and 2 bases respectively, with 11 bases between them. The full variable domain, with the rest looked up from reference TRBV29-1 and TRBJ2-6, is SAVISQKPSRDICQRGTSLTIQCQVDSQVTMMFWYRQQPGQSLTLIATANQGSEATYESGFVIDKFPISRPNLTFSTLTVSNMSPEDSSIYLCSVEERGVAGANVLTFGAGSRLTVL.

The V and J genes are TRBV9 and TRBJ1-2; 11 bases line up with TRBD1. V shed 0 bases, J shed 4 bases, and the junction held 2 bases outside the gene matches. The CDR3 consists of 15 residues. Looked up from germline, CDR1 is SGDLS and CDR2 is YYNGEE. Here the CDR3 reads CASSVEGQGVYGYTF. The CDR3 DNA follows: TGTGCCAGCAGCGTAGAGGGACAGGGGGTCTATGGCTACACCTTC.

In this sample, this clonotype turned up many times. The chain couples TRBV27 to TRBJ2-5; D gene unclear. This CDR3 comprises 15 residues. The germline V gene has CDR1 MNHEY and CDR2 SMNVEV (reference sequence). The V end was cut by 5 bases, the J end by 2 bases, with 15 bases between. Written as DNA, the CDR3 is TGTGCCAGCAGTAATTTGCGAAACCTACAAGAGACCCAGTACTTC. Protein product: CASSNLRNLQETQYF.

This clonotype was seen repeatedly, ten times or more. V is TRBV12-3 or TRBV12-4 and J is TRBJ2-7; 7 bases match TRBD2. The CDR3 has 15 residues. The ends lost 5 bases at V and 3 bases at J; junction bases unmatched: 10. In DNA, the CDR3 is TGTGCCAGCAGTCGGACCACTAGCGTGAACTACGAGCAGTACTTC. Translated, it gives CASSRTTSVNYEQYF.

This clonotype was recorded a few times. V is TRBV5-6 and J is TRBJ2-1; TRBD1 aligns across 7 bases. The germline gives CDR1 SGHDT, CDR2 YYEEEE. The V gene end was trimmed by 4 bases and the J gene end by 6 bases; junction bases not matched to a gene: 4. The CDR3 has 13 amino acids. This CDR3 is CASSLDRVNEQFF. The CDR3 region has the DNA TGTGCCAGCAGCCTTGACAGGGTCAATGAGCAGTTCTTC. The whole variable domain, remainder taken from reference TRBV5-6 and TRBJ2-1, is DAGVTQSPTHLIKTRGQQVTLRCSPKSGHDTVSWYQQALGQGPQFIFQYYEEEERQRGNFPDRFSGHQFPNYSSELNVNALLLGDSALYLCASSLDRVNEQFFGPGTRLTVL.

This clonotype occurred many times. The chain is built from TRBV3-1 and TRBJ2-1; tentatively, D is TRBD1 (5 bases). This CDR3 has 14 residues. Germline CDR1 and CDR2: LGHDT and YNNKEL (reference sequence). Trimming left V 9 bases short and J 9 bases short, with 21 bases between. The CDR3 sequence: CARTPGHLAGEQFF. The CDR3 bases are TGTGCCAGGACACCCGGACATCTCGCAGGTGAGCAGTTCTTC.

The V call is TRBV29-1, the J call TRBJ2-6, with TRBD2 as a possible D gene (5 bases). Per the germline V gene, CDR1 is SQVTM and CDR2 is ANQGSEA. The CDR3 has 16 residues. Trimming took 4 bases from V and 2 from J, leaving 15 bases between them. The CDR3 here is CSVVGVLTTGANVLTF. Written as DNA, the CDR3 is TGCAGCGTTGTGGGAGTACTTACAACTGGGGCCAACGTCCTGACTTTC.

The V and J genes are TRBV29-1 and TRBJ1-3; TRBD1 might be the D (5 bases). This CDR3 spans 15 amino acids. The V end lost 5 bases, the J end lost 0 bases, and 14 bases lay between the germline ends. Germline V lookup: CDR1 SQVTM, CDR2 ANQGSEA. CDR3 residues: CSVSRDWSSGNTIYF. For the CDR3, the DNA is TGCAGCGTTTCGAGGGACTGGAGCTCTGGAAACACCATATATTTT.

The chain joins TRBV24-1 to TRBJ1-2, with D perhaps matching TRBD1 (5 bases). The V end lost 8 bases, the J end lost 5 bases, and 8 bases lay between the germline ends. This CDR3 has 11 residues. In germline, CDR1 is KGHDR, CDR2 SFDVKD. The CDR3 loop is CATKGPYGYTF. CDR3 nucleotides: TGTGCCACCAAGGGACCGTATGGCTACACCTTC.

The chain couples TRBV6-1 to TRBJ2-2; maybe TRBD2 (7 bases). V was cut by 2 bases and J by 6 bases, with 13 bases left in between. The germline CDR1 and CDR2 sequences are MNHNS and SASEGT. The CDR3 runs to 15 residues. The CDR3 DNA reads TGTGCCAGCAGTGAAAGGGGGGGTGGGGCCGGGGAGCTGTTTTTT. As protein: CASSERGGGAGELFF.